This TCR beta chain was identified during a study of blood T cell repertoires in COVID-19. As for the study in general: Sources were T cells, B-cell-depleted T cells, or PBMCs; the material itself was cDNA or gDNA.

Using immunoSEQ multiplex PCR, the repertoire was profiled, and TCRdb retains in-frame clones only, with some absent. The profile shows 90,000 to 100,000 clones, about 85% of them singletons. Sample: peripheral blood. The receptor's source is a man older than 75 with acute or convalescent COVID-19.

The CDR3 is CASRLSRGSANTGELFF. The CDR3 nucleotides read TGCGCCAGCAGGCTGAGCCGCGGTTCCGCGAACACCGGGGAGCTGTTTTTT. The V and J genes are TRBV4-1 and TRBJ2-2; D is unclear. The length of the CDR3 is 17 residues. Germline lookup yields CDR1 MGHRA and CDR2 YSYEKL. Trimming removed 6 bases at V and 0 bases at J, with 17 bases between.